This T cell receptor beta chain was found in a study of blood T cell repertoires in COVID-19. About the study: Donors in the United States, Italy and Spain gave samples during acute or convalescent COVID-19. In each case, the material was cDNA or gDNA derived from T cells, B-cell-depleted T cells, or PBMCs.

Germline lookup yields CDR1 SGDLS and CDR2 YYNGEE. After removal of 4 bases from V and 7 bases from J, the junction contained 12 bases not matched to a gene. The CDR3 runs to 16 residues. Per the authors' pipeline: Amplification with reference gene primers provided the estimates of nucleated cell counts. The repertoire was sequenced with immunoSEQ multiplex PCR; TCRdb's copy has only in-frame clones and lacks some. From that table come the V and J calls and clone size; the DNA was used to work out D and trimming. This table holds about 250,000 clones, around nine tenths found once. This chain uses TRBV9 with TRBJ2-1; 9 bases map to TRBD2. The clonotype was recovered from a woman aged 55-69 years who had recovered from COVID-19. The sequenced sample was peripheral blood. In DNA form, the CDR3 reads TGTGCCAGCAGCCCCAGTCTAGCGGGGTCCGGGAATGAGCAGTTCTTC. This gives the protein CASSPSLAGSGNEQFF.